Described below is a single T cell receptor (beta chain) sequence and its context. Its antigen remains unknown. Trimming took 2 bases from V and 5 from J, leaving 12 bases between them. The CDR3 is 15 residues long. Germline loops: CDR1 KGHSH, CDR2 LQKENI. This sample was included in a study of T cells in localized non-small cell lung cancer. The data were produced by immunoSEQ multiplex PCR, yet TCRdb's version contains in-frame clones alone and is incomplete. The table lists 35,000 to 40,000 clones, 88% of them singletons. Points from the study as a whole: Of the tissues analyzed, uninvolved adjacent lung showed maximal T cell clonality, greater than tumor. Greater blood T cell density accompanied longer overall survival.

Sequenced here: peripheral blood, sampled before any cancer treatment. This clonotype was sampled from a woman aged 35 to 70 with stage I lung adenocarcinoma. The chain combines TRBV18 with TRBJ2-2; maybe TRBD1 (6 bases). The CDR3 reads CASSPGGIETGELFF. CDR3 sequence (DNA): TGTGCCAGCTCACCAGGGGGCATCGAGACCGGGGAGCTGTTTTTT.